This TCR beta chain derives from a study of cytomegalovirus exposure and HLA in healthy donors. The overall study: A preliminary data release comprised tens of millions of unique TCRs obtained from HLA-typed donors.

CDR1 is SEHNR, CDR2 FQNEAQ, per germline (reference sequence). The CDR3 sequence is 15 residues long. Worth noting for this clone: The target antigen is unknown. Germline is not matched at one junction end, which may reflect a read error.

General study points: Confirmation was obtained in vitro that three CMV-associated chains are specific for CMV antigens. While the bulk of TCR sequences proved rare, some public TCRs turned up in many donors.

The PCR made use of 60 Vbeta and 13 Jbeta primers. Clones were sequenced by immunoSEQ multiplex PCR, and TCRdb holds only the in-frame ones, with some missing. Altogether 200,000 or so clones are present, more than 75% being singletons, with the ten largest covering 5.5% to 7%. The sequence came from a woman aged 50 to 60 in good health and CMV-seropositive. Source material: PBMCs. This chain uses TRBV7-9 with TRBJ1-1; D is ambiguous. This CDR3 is CSSSLAEMGPLEAFF. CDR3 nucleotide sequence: TGTTCCAGCAGCTTGGCCGAGATGGGCCCGCTTGAAGCTTTCTTT.